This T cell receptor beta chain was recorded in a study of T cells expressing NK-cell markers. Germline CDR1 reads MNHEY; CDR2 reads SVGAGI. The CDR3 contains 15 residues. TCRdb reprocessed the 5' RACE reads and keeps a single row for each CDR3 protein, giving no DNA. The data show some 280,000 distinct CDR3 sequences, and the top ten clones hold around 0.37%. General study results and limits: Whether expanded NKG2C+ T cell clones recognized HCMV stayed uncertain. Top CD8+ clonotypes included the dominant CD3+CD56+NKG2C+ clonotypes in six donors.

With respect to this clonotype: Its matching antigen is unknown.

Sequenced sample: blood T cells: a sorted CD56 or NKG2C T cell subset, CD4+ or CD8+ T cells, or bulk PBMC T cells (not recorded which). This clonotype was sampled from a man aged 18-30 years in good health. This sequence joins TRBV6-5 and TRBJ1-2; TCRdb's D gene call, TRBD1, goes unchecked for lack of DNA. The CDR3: CASSSRDRGNYGYTF.